This T cell receptor beta chain was sequenced for a study of Ad26.COV2.S vaccination and SARS-CoV-2 variants. Turning to the study itself: Ad26.COV2.S given intramuscularly, once or twice 56 days apart. The study, taken as a whole, reports: Following vaccination, spike-specific CD8+ and CD4+ T cell responses reportedly exhibited substantial breadth.

Germline assignment: CDR1 MGHDK and CDR2 SYGVNS. The V end lost 1 base, the J end lost 0 bases, and 10 bases lay between the germline ends. The CDR3 covers 16 residues. Profiled with immunoSEQ multiplex PCR; TCRdb holds only in-frame clones, not every one. The sample includes 350,000 to 500,000 clones, more than 75% seen only once; the top ten take 3.6%. For this clone: Its specificity is unknown.

The sample's treatment: 19 received Ad26.COV2.S at low or high dose, single or two shots; several received placebo; per-sample allocation not given. Day 63 after the first vaccine or placebo injection was the time point for sampling. Whoever gave the sample was an adult aged 18-55 years in Boston. The chain is built from TRBV25-1 and TRBJ1-3; D unclear. The receptor was isolated from a person between 18 and 65 years old who received the Ad26.COV2.S COVID-19 vaccine or a placebo. The specimen was peripheral blood, collected in a trial of Ad26.COV2.S vaccine versus placebo. The CDR3 spells CASSESSASSGNTIYF. CDR3 DNA sequence: TGTGCCAGCAGTGAATCTTCGGCAAGCTCTGGAAACACCATATATTTT.